The T cell receptor beta chain described here comes from a study of OX40 agonist ivuxolimab in advanced cancers. Study-wide results and limits: Clonal expansion from baseline to week 6 occurred in both CD4+ and CD8+ T cells.

Using immunoSEQ multiplex PCR, the repertoire was profiled, and TCRdb retains in-frame clones only, with some absent. The repertoire includes about 46,000 clones, roughly four fifths of them detected once, and about 1.8% sits in the top ten. On this clone itself: Its antigen is unidentified.

From germline, CDR1 is SGHNT and CDR2 YYREEE (reference sequence). This CDR3 comprises 15 residues. The V end lost 2 bases, the J end lost 3 bases, and 15 bases lay between the germline ends. The rearrangement uses TRBV5-4 and TRBJ2-7; D perhaps matches TRBD1 (6 bases). The TCR comes from an adult with an advanced solid tumor such as melanoma, head and neck, liver or kidney cancer. This sample comprised CD4+ or CD8+ T cells sorted from blood, obtained in a trial of the OX40 agonist ivuxolimab. The CDR3 sequence: CASSFNRATFYEQYF. CDR3 nucleotides: TGTGCCAGCAGCTTTAACAGGGCTACATTCTACGAGCAGTACTTC.